Below, 28 T cell receptor beta chains from the same sample are listed, as sequenced in a study of blood T cells in healthy people across ages (dated by TCRdb to between 2015 and 2017). Library preparation used 5' RACE. Sequencing took place on an Illumina HiSeq 2500. A second PCR of roughly 7 to 11 cycles was performed with a sample-barcoded 5' primer and a J-beta primer mix. TCRdb reran the public reads through fastp at Q25 and MiXCR, keeping productive beta chains. Rows with a matching CDR3 protein are joined into one entry that keeps the most common DNA and genes. The sample table holds 1.5 million to 2 million distinct CDR3 sequences, of which 40% to 55% were seen once. In total, the top ten clones hold around 2.1% of the sample. Sequencing was carried out using blood. Receptors were obtained from a middle-aged woman in good health.

The genes are TRBV6-6 and TRBJ2-7; no clear D. V lost 2 bases and J 7 bases, leaving 15 bases between the germline ends. Germline lookup yields CDR1 MNHNY and CDR2 SVGAGI (reference sequence). This CDR3 is built from 14 residues. CDR3 in amino acids: CASSYGTQIVEQYF. CDR3 DNA sequence: TGTGCCAGCAGTTACGGCACCCAAATCGTGGAGCAGTACTTC.

This clonotype was seen a handful of times. The chain employs TRBV6-5 and TRBJ2-1; 10 positions match TRBD1. Germline V gene sequence: CDR1 MNHEY, CDR2 SVGAGI. CDR3 length: 15 residues. Trimming took 6 bases from V and 10 from J; bases not matched to a gene: 12. The chain's CDR3 is CASSSSGQGLGEQFF. The CDR3 DNA reads TGTGCCAGCAGCTCCTCGGGACAGGGGTTAGGGGAGCAGTTCTTC.

This clonotype was detected only a few times. The CDR3 is CASSYQLIGGETQYF. CDR3 bases: TGTGCCAGCAGTTACCAGTTAATCGGGGGGGAGACCCAGTACTTC. The chain links TRBV6-5 to TRBJ2-5; 7 bases match TRBD2. Trimming removed 2 bases from V and 5 bases from J; junction bases left unmatched: 8. Looked up from germline, CDR1 is MNHEY and CDR2 is SVGAGI. CDR3 length: 15 residues.

The V call is TRBV7-2, the J call TRBJ2-1, with 11 positions matching TRBD2. The V and J ends lost 4 bases and 6 bases, in that order; junction bases with no gene match: 14. CDR1 and CDR2 from the germline V gene are SGHTA and FQGNSA. The CDR3 is 18 amino acids. CDR3 DNA: TGTGCCAGCAGCTCTAGATTCTTAGCGGGGGGGCTTTTCAATGAGCAGTTCTTC. This encodes CASSSRFLAGGLFNEQFF.

This chain joins TRBV2 and TRBJ1-2; 7 positions match TRBD1. Germline trimming cut 6 bases from V and 5 bases from J; bases unmatched to any gene: 3. Germline CDR1 and CDR2: SNHLY and FYNNEI. The CDR3 has 12 amino acids. The CDR3 protein is CASRGTEYGYTF. The CDR3 nucleotides are TGTGCCAGCAGAGGGACAGAGTATGGCTACACCTTC.

The genes are TRBV27 and TRBJ2-3; D not resolved. The V end was cut by 5 bases, the J end by 4 bases, with 7 bases between. The CDR3 extends over 12 amino acids. Germline CDR1 is MNHEY and CDR2 is SMNVEV (reference sequence). CDR3 region: CASSVRSDTQYF. The CDR3 nucleotides are TGTGCCAGCAGTGTACGGTCAGATACGCAGTATTTT.

This chain uses TRBV20-1 with TRBJ1-1; maybe TRBD1 (6 bases). With 0 bases removed from V and 0 bases from J, the gap between germline ends came to 14 bases. Looked up from germline, CDR1 is DFQATT and CDR2 is SNEGSKA (reference sequence). The CDR3 has 16 residues. The CDR3 loop is CSARDPISGVNTEAFF. The CDR3 nucleotides are TGCAGTGCTAGAGATCCGATATCAGGGGTGAACACTGAAGCTTTCTTT.

There are a few counts of this clonotype. This chain joins TRBV27 and TRBJ2-5, with TRBD2 matching 8 bases. This CDR3 contains 16 residues. From germline, CDR1 is MNHEY and CDR2 SMNVEV (reference sequence). The trim removed 4 bases at V and 5 bases at J, leaving 12 bases unmatched. CDR3 in amino acids: CASSSSSGEQRETQYF. The DNA for the CDR3 is TGTGCCAGCAGTTCAAGTAGCGGGGAACAAAGGGAGACCCAGTACTTC.

J is TRBJ1-5 and V is TRBV6-2 or TRBV6-3, with 7 bases that match TRBD1. The V and J ends lost 5 bases and 7 bases, in that order; junction bases with no gene match: 5. This CDR3 has 13 residues. Per germline, CDR1 MNHEY and CDR2 SVGEGT. In DNA, the CDR3 is TGTGCCAGCAGTGCCATAGGGGGCCAGCCCCAGCATTTT. Its translation: CASSAIGGQPQHF.

The V gene is TRBV4-3, the J gene TRBJ1-5, with no clear D. Germline CDR1 and CDR2: LGHNA and YSLEER. The CDR3 runs 15 residues. Trimming took off 1 base at V and 2 bases at J, with 9 bases between the two ends. CDR3 sequence: CASSQATHGNQPQHF. The CDR3 DNA sequence: TGCGCCAGCAGCCAAGCGACTCATGGCAATCAGCCCCAGCATTTT.

The rearrangement joins TRBV4-2 to TRBJ1-6; the D is unclear. The V end was cut by 1 base, the J end by 4 bases, with 11 bases between. The germline CDR1 and CDR2 sequences are LGHNA and YNFKEQ. The CDR3 extends over 16 amino acids. CDR3 bases: TGTGCCAGCAGCCAAGTACCGCCCGAATATAATTCACCCCTCCACTTT. This sequence encodes CASSQVPPEYNSPLHF.

This sequence joins TRBV6-2 or TRBV6-3 and TRBJ2-7; no firm D call. Germline V CDR1 and CDR2: MNHEY, SVGEGT. This CDR3 spans 14 amino acids. Trimming pared 2 bases from V and 2 bases from J, leaving 10 bases between. CDR3 loop: CASSYLDITYEQYF. The CDR3 coding sequence is TGTGCCAGCAGTTACCTCGACATTACCTACGAGCAGTACTTC.

V gene TRBV2 combines with J gene TRBJ1-2; no clear D. The V end was cut by 3 bases, the J end by 9 bases, with 17 bases between. From germline, CDR1 is SNHLY and CDR2 FYNNEI. This CDR3 spans 14 amino acids. CDR3 sequence (DNA): TGTGCCAGCAGTGACGGGCAGAGCTTCTTCCGCTACACCTTC. Protein: CASSDGQSFFRYTF.

V gene TRBV20-1 combines with J gene TRBJ2-4, with 7 positions matching TRBD1. The DNA matches TRBJ2-5 better at its end, which makes the J call doubtful. This CDR3 has 15 residues. Germline V gene lookup returns CDR1 DFQATT and CDR2 SNEGSKA (reference sequence). The CDR3 is CSARDTGAVLETQYF. The CDR3, as DNA: TGCAGTGCTAGAGACACAGGGGCTGTGCTGGAGACCCAGTACTTC.

The rearrangement links TRBV28 to TRBJ2-4; the D gene is possibly TRBD1 (5 bases). Gene TRBJ2-5 matches the end of the DNA better, so the J call may be wrong. CDR3 length: 16 amino acids. Germline-derived CDR1 and CDR2 are MDHEN and SYDVKM. CDR3 nucleotide sequence: TGTGCCAGCAGTTTGTGGGGCAAACCTCCGAAAGAGACCCAGTACTTC. This codes for CASSLWGKPPKETQYF.

The rearrangement uses TRBV6-5 and TRBJ2-5; unclear D gene. CDR3 length: 14 residues. V was pared by 4 bases and J by 11 bases, with 20 bases between. Germline V gene sequence: CDR1 MNHEY, CDR2 SVGAGI. The CDR3 DNA is TGTGCCAGCAGTTGGGGTTCGGCCTACAATGAGCAGTACTTC. It encodes CASSWGSAYNEQYF.

The V gene is TRBV20-1, the J gene TRBJ2-6; D gene uncertain. V shed 4 bases and J shed 0 bases, with 7 bases lying between them. The germline gives CDR1 DFQATT, CDR2 SNEGSKA (reference sequence). The CDR3 has 14 residues. This chain's CDR3 is CSAKTHSGANVLTF. CDR3 DNA sequence: TGCAGTGCTAAAACACACTCTGGGGCCAACGTCCTGACTTTC.

In the case of this clonotype: The germline gene is not matched at one end of the junction; a read error may be the cause. The chain employs TRBV6-2 or TRBV6-3 and TRBJ2-5, with D perhaps matching TRBD2 (5 bases). The CDR3 spans 13 residues. Looked up from germline, CDR1 is MNHEY and CDR2 is SVGEGT. This CDR3 reads CASSDSRAEGQYF. The CDR3, as DNA: TGTGCCAGCAGTGACTCGAGGGCTGAGGGCCAGTACTTC.

The chain carries TRBV4-2 and TRBJ1-2; D perhaps matches TRBD1 (6 bases). In germline, CDR1 is LGHNA, CDR2 YNFKEQ. V was trimmed by 2 bases and J by 7 bases, leaving 17 bases between them. CDR3 length: 15 residues. The CDR3 reads CASSQYGTTDGGYTF. In DNA form, the CDR3 reads TGTGCCAGCAGCCAATACGGGACAACGGATGGTGGCTACACCTTC.

The chain employs TRBV20-1 and TRBJ2-1; D is undetermined. Germline V gene data show CDR1 as DFQATT and CDR2 as SNEGSKA (reference sequence). V gave up 3 bases and J gave up 0 bases, with 9 bases separating them. CDR3 length: 14 amino acids. CDR3 sequence: CSASSRRSYNEQFF. In nucleotides, the CDR3 is TGCAGTGCTAGCTCTAGGCGCTCCTACAATGAGCAGTTCTTC.

J is TRBJ2-2 and V is TRBV5-1, with D tentatively TRBD2 (5 bases). V was shortened by 4 bases and J by 3 bases, with 13 bases between the two germline ends. The CDR3 loop spans 15 amino acids. Germline V gene sequence: CDR1 SGHRS, CDR2 YFSETQ. The CDR3 reads CASSLEDGHTGELFF. DNA of the CDR3: TGCGCCAGCAGCCTGGAGGACGGGCACACCGGGGAGCTGTTTTTT.

The chain couples TRBV28 to TRBJ2-5; D is unclear. Germline V gene sequence: CDR1 MDHEN, CDR2 SYDVKM. There are 14 residues in the CDR3. V lost 6 bases, J lost 8 bases, and 19 bases lay in between. CDR3 nucleotides: TGTGCCAGCAGAATCATAGGAGCTCCGACTACCCAGTACTTC. Residues: CASRIIGAPTTQYF.

This rearrangement joins TRBV18 to TRBJ2-7, with D uncertain. The DNA end is a closer match to TRBJ2-5, so the J assignment may be wrong. This CDR3 region has 15 residues. Germline V gives CDR1 KGHSH, CDR2 LQKENI. CDR3 protein: CASSPPGFSGETQYF. The CDR3 DNA follows: TGTGCCAGCTCACCACCGGGGTTCTCTGGAGAGACCCAGTACTTC.

This chain uses TRBV5-1 with TRBJ1-6; D not certain. Trimming removed 3 bases from V and 2 bases from J, with 9 bases in between. This CDR3 has 15 residues. CDR1 is SGHRS and CDR2 is YFSETQ in the germline V gene. The CDR3 region has the DNA TGCGCCAGCAGCTCAGACGGCACCTATAATTCACCCCTCCACTTT. Residues: CASSSDGTYNSPLHF.

In its sample, this clonotype was seen a few times. The chain combines TRBV12-3 or TRBV12-4 with TRBJ2-7, with TRBD1 matching 7 bases. This CDR3 spans 15 amino acids. J was trimmed by 0 bases and V by 7 bases; bases with no gene match: 9. The CDR3 DNA reads TGTGCCAGCACTCAAGGACAGGTTAACTCCTACGAGCAGTACTTC. Translated: CASTQGQVNSYEQYF.

This clonotype has just one count. The chain carries TRBV6-2 or TRBV6-3 and TRBJ2-6; 9 nucleotides agree with TRBD1. This CDR3 comprises 18 residues. Trimming removed 0 bases from V and 0 bases from J; junction bases left unmatched: 3. The germline V gene has CDR1 MNHEY and CDR2 SVGEGT. The CDR3 DNA sequence: TGTGCCAGCAGTTACTCCGGACAGGGGTTCTCTGGGGCCAACGTCCTGACTTTC. Its protein product is CASSYSGQGFSGANVLTF.

The chain carries TRBV24-1 and TRBJ2-3, with 7 nucleotides matching TRBD2. The CDR3 runs to 13 residues. Per the germline V gene, CDR1 is KGHDR and CDR2 is SFDVKD. V shed 9 bases and J 4 bases; nucleotides not matched to a gene: 6. The CDR3: CATGRAGPDTQYF. As DNA, the CDR3 is TGTGCCACCGGGCGAGCGGGGCCAGATACGCAGTATTTT.

This chain links TRBV7-2 with TRBJ2-3; TRBD1 matches at 7 bases. Germline loops: CDR1 SGHTA, CDR2 FQGNSA. The CDR3 is 15 amino acids. V lost 4 bases and J lost 0; bases outside the gene matches: 4. DNA of the CDR3: TGTGCCAGCAGCTACGTGACAGGGAGCACAGATACGCAGTATTTT. This codes for CASSYVTGSTDTQYF.